The rows below give T cell receptor beta chains drawn from one sample of a study of T cell responses to AZD1222 COVID-19 vaccine. Libraries were prepared by immunoSEQ multiplex PCR; TCRdb keeps only in-frame clonotypes and omits some of them. This repertoire shows some 70,000 clones, around four fifths found once; its top ten account for roughly 5.4%. The sample consisted of peripheral blood, taken on day 0 of AZD1222 vaccination. These TCRs come from an adult in good health. Both conserved end residues are part of each CDR3. D genes are given only for firm matches. The listing skips clone size in some rows; elsewhere it reads once, few, many or a size class.

J gene	D gene	clone size	V gene	CDR3 protein	CDR3 DNA
TRBJ1-2	.	.	TRBV10-2	CASYTGTYGYTF	TGCGCCAGCTATACAGGGACCTATGGCTACACCTTC
TRBJ2-4	TRBD2	.	TRBV5-1	CASSPLPTSEAKNIQYF	TGCGCCAGCAGCCCCCTTCCAACTAGCGAGGCCAAAAACATTCAGTACTTC
TRBJ1-1	.	once	TRBV5-1	CASSLAFRNTEAFF	TGCGCCAGCAGCTTGGCTTTCCGGAACACTGAAGCTTTCTTT
TRBJ2-3	.	.	TRBV5-1	CASSPSGRGRTDTQYF	TGCGCCAGCAGCCCCTCCGGGCGGGGCCGCACAGATACGCAGTATTTT
TRBJ2-5	.	few	TRBV5-4	CASSSPGSGQETQYF	TGTGCCAGCAGCTCCCCGGGGTCGGGCCAAGAGACCCAGTACTTC
TRBJ1-6	.	once	TRBV7-9	CASSLEGNSPLHF	TGTGCCAGCAGCTTAGAAGGGAATTCACCCCTCCACTTT
TRBJ2-1	TRBD1	once	TRBV7-2	CASSLQGAAYNEQFF	TGTGCCAGCAGCTTACAGGGGGCGGCCTACAATGAGCAGTTCTTC
TRBJ2-2	.	.	TRBV27	CASSFQTGNTGELFF	TGTGCCAGCAGTTTCCAGACAGGGAACACCGGGGAGCTGTTTTTT
TRBJ2-7	TRBD1	few	TRBV7-6	CASSSGQGKYEQYF	TGTGCCAGCAGCTCGGGACAGGGAAAATACGAGCAGTACTTC
TRBJ2-5	.	.	TRBV18	CASSRTHSEETQYF	TGTGCCAGCTCCCGAACCCACTCAGAAGAGACCCAGTACTTC
TRBJ2-7	.	.	TRBV2	CASVEREQYF	TGTGCCAGCGTCGAGAGAGAGCAGTACTTC
TRBJ2-1	TRBD2	.	TRBV7-9	CASSSRLAGVGNEQFF	TGTGCCAGCAGTTCCAGACTAGCGGGGGTGGGCAATGAGCAGTTCTTC
TRBJ1-5	.	.	TRBV6-2/TRBV6-3	CASSSRTITEPQHF	TGTGCCAGCAGTTCTAGGACAATCACAGAGCCCCAGCATTTT
TRBJ2-7	TRBD1	few	TRBV12-3/TRBV12-4	CASTRTGVGEQYF	TGTGCCAGCACCAGGACAGGGGTCGGCGAGCAGTACTTC
TRBJ2-5	.	.	TRBV4-2	CASSQDRGTQETQYF	TGTGCCAGCAGCCAAGATCGCGGGACTCAAGAGACCCAGTACTTC
TRBJ2-2	TRBD1	.	TRBV5-4	CASSSRDRGNTGELFF	TGTGCCAGCAGCTCCCGCGACAGGGGCAACACCGGGGAGCTGTTTTTT
TRBJ2-7	.	.	TRBV29-1	CSVELAGNTYEQYF	TGCAGCGTTGAACTGGCAGGGAATACCTACGAGCAGTACTTC
TRBJ1-1	.	.	TRBV29-1	CSVEGMNTEAFF	TGCAGCGTTGAAGGGATGAACACTGAAGCTTTCTTT
TRBJ2-7	TRBD2	.	TRBV4-3	CASSQDSGGGAGEQYF	TGCGCCAGCAGCCAAGATTCAGGCGGGGGGGCTGGTGAGCAGTACTTC
TRBJ1-1	.	.	TRBV2	CASRRDLNTEAFF	TGTGCCAGCAGACGGGATTTGAACACTGAAGCTTTCTTT
TRBJ1-6	.	.	TRBV27	CASSSLTDLSYNSPLHF	TGTGCCAGCAGTTCCCTGACAGATCTCTCCTATAATTCACCCCTCCACTTT
TRBJ2-5	TRBD1	.	TRBV11-1	CASSFWGQGETQYF	TGTGCCAGCAGCTTTTGGGGACAGGGGGAGACCCAGTACTTC
TRBJ1-2	.	.	TRBV24-1	CATSDSVDYGYTF	TGTGCCACCAGTGATTCTGTAGACTATGGCTACACCTTC
TRBJ2-3	TRBD2	once	TRBV11-1	CASSLLRGGTDTQYF	TGTGCCAGCAGCTTATTGCGGGGGGGCACAGATACGCAGTATTTT
TRBJ1-5	.	.	TRBV30	CAWSQESNQPQHF	TGTGCCTGGAGCCAGGAGAGCAATCAGCCCCAGCATTTT
TRBJ1-6	.	.	TRBV6-1	CASSERQASGNSPLHF	TGTGCCAGCAGTGAAAGACAGGCTTCGGGTAATTCACCCCTCCACTTT
TRBJ2-2	TRBD1	few	TRBV24-1	CATSDPALQGPGELFF	TGTGCCACCAGTGATCCTGCTCTACAGGGGCCGGGGGAGCTGTTTTTT
TRBJ1-1	.	.	TRBV5-8	CASSFATGWWRDTEAFF	TGTGCCAGCAGCTTTGCAACGGGGTGGTGGAGGGACACTGAAGCTTTCTTT
TRBJ2-5	.	.	TRBV6-1	CASSERVRGSGSQETQYF	TGTGCCAGCAGTGAAAGAGTCCGGGGTAGCGGTTCTCAAGAGACCCAGTACTTC
TRBJ2-2	.	.	TRBV24-1	CATSDLIQGSTGELFF	TGTGCCACCAGTGATTTAATACAGGGCAGCACCGGGGAGCTGTTTTTT
TRBJ2-7	TRBD2	.	TRBV13	CASSPSPSGRYEQYF	TGTGCCAGCAGCCCCAGTCCTAGCGGAAGATACGAGCAGTACTTC
TRBJ1-6	.	few	TRBV19	CASSIPGDSPLHF	TGTGCCAGTAGTATCCCGGGTGATTCACCCCTCCACTTT
TRBJ1-2	.	.	TRBV6-6	CASRDYGYTF	TGTGCCAGCAGGGACTATGGCTACACCTTC
TRBJ1-1	TRBD1	.	TRBV7-8	CASSLDRGGTEAFF	TGTGCCAGCAGCCTTGACAGGGGTGGCACTGAAGCTTTCTTT